This is a list of T cell receptor beta chains from one sample in a study of T cell changes during pregnancy in multiple sclerosis. Clones were read by immunoSEQ multiplex PCR, and TCRdb kept only the in-frame ones, dropping some. The table lists 45,000 to 60,000 clones, approximately 91% of them singletons, with roughly 1.2% in the top ten. The sequencing here drew on peripheral blood, taken after pregnancy. These receptors all stem from a female donor in good health, enrolled as a control in a pregnancy study. CDR3s include the opening cysteine and the closing phenylalanine or tryptophan. The D gene is left open where the match is weak. Clone size is shown for a subset of rows, as once, few, many or a class of expanded clone.

>-|TRBV27|TRBJ2-7|TRBD1
TGTGCCAGCAGTCTCCGGGACAGCGTTTTAACGGGGGAGCAGTACTTC
CASSLRDSVLTGEQYF
>-|TRBV6-5|TRBJ1-6|-
TGTGCCAGCCGAGTCCCTGGCTCCTATAATTCACCCCTCCACTTT
CASRVPGSYNSPLHF
>-|TRBV6-6|TRBJ1-2|TRBD1
TGTGCCAGCAGTCCGACAGGGCTTAACTATGGCTACACCTTC
CASSPTGLNYGYTF
>once|TRBV7-9|TRBJ1-4|-
TGTGCCAGCAGCCGACCCCCGCGGGAAAAACTGTTTTTT
CASSRPPREKLFF
>-|TRBV6-1|TRBJ1-4|-
TGTGCCAGCAGTGAAGTGCGGTCAGAGAATGAAAAACTGTTTTTT
CASSEVRSENEKLFF
>-|TRBV6-5|TRBJ1-3|-
TGTGCCAGCACCCATTCAGGGTCTGGAAACACCATATATTTT
CASTHSGSGNTIYF
>-|TRBV2|TRBJ2-3|TRBD2
TGTGCCAGCAGCCCACTTTGGGCTAGCGGTATGAACACAGATACGCAGTATTTT
CASSPLWASGMNTDTQYF
>-|TRBV6-5|TRBJ1-3|TRBD1
TGTGCCAGCAGCCCGACAGGGTCCGGATACACCATATATTTT
CASSPTGSGYTIYF
>-|TRBV28|TRBJ2-7|-
TGTGCCAGCGGGGGCCGCTACGAGCAGTACTTC
CASGGRYEQYF
>-|TRBV30|TRBJ2-6|TRBD1
TGTGCCTGGAGACGGACAGGGTCAATCTCTGGGGCCAACGTCCTGACTTTC
CAWRRTGSISGANVLTF
>once|TRBV7-9|TRBJ2-3|-
TGTGCCAGCAGCTTAGGAAGGGGGGGGTTGGGGCAGTATTTT
CASSLGRGGLGQYF
>-|TRBV7-9|TRBJ2-1|TRBD2
TGTGCCAGCAGCCCACGAGATGGACTAGCTACCGATGAGCAGTTCTTC
CASSPRDGLATDEQFF
>-|TRBV19|TRBJ2-6|TRBD1
TGTGCCTGTTCCGGGACAGGGCACTCTGGGGCCAACGTCCTGACTTTC
CACSGTGHSGANVLTF
>-|TRBV14|TRBJ2-7|-
TGTGCCAGCAGCCAAAGCTACGGCTCCTACGAGCAGTACTTC
CASSQSYGSYEQYF
>-|TRBV6-5|TRBJ2-7|TRBD1
TGTGCCAGCAGTTCCCGACAGGGGGTGGTCTACGAGCAGTACTTC
CASSSRQGVVYEQYF
>-|TRBV30|TRBJ2-3|TRBD2
TGTGCCTGGAGTGTCCTAGCGGGAGATACGCAGTATTTT
CAWSVLAGDTQYF
>-|TRBV18|TRBJ1-3|-
TGTGCCAGCTCACCACGGAATGCTGGGGGCGGAAACACCATATATTTT
CASSPRNAGGGNTIYF
>-|TRBV23-1|TRBJ2-7|-
TGCGCCAGCAGTCCGACATCTCCCTACGAGCAGTACTTC
CASSPTSPYEQYF
>-|TRBV19|TRBJ2-7|-
TGTGCCAGTAGTATGGGAGGGGGCTACGAGCAGTACTTC
CASSMGGGYEQYF
>-|TRBV7-2|TRBJ1-1|-
TGTGCCAGCAGCCCAGACCTTAGAGGGACTGAAGCTTTCTTT
CASSPDLRGTEAFF
>once|TRBV19|TRBJ2-2|-
TGTGCCAGTAGGATTACGGTAGCGGAATACGCGAACACCGGGGAGCTGTTTTTT
CASRITVAEYANTGELFF
>few|TRBV7-9|TRBJ1-1|-
TGTGCCAGCAGCTTAGCTGGGGGCGTTAGGGCTTTCTTT
CASSLAGGVRAFF
>-|TRBV11-2|TRBJ1-3|-
TGTGCCAGCAGCAGGGACTCCGGCTCTGGAAACACCATATATTTT
CASSRDSGSGNTIYF
>-|TRBV6-5|TRBJ2-7|-
TGTGCCAGCGTCCGACAAGGGGCAGGGACCTACGAGCAGTACTTC
CASVRQGAGTYEQYF
>-|TRBV9|TRBJ2-2|-
TGTGCCAGCAGCGTAGAAGAGGGTTACACCGGGGAGCTGTTTTTT
CASSVEEGYTGELFF
>once|TRBV5-1|TRBJ2-2|TRBD2
TGCGCCAGCAGCTTGACCGGGACTAGCGGTAGTAGGGAGCTGTTTTTT
CASSLTGTSGSRELFF
>-|TRBV7-4|TRBJ1-4|TRBD1
TGTGCCAGCACAGGGGGCCAAAATGAAAAACTGTTTTTT
CASTGGQNEKLFF
>-|TRBV7-8|TRBJ1-5|-
TGTGCCAGCAGCTTAGGGTCAGACAATAGCAATCAGCCCCAGCATTTT
CASSLGSDNSNQPQHF
>-|TRBV28|TRBJ2-2|-
TGTGCCAGCAAGGGGGACTATCGCGCCACCGGGGAGCTGTTTTTT
CASKGDYRATGELFF
>-|TRBV21-1|TRBJ1-5|-
TGTGCCAGCAGCACGAGACAGGGCAGCCAGCCCCAGCATTTT
CASSTRQGSQPQHF
>-|TRBV7-9|TRBJ1-2|-
TGTGCCAGCAGCTTAGCCGCGGGGGACACCTATGGCTACACCTTC
CASSLAAGDTYGYTF
>-|TRBV11-3|TRBJ2-7|-
TGTGCCAGCAGCCCGGGCGGACAGCGTCCCACCTACGAGCAGTACTTC
CASSPGGQRPTYEQYF
>-|TRBV6-1|TRBJ2-2|-
TGTGCCAGCAGTGAATTTGGAGGGCCGACCGGGGAGCTGTTTTTT
CASSEFGGPTGELFF
>-|TRBV7-9|TRBJ2-3|-
TGTGCCAGCAGCTTAGGGCTGGCCGGGACTGGAGATACGCAGTATTTT
CASSLGLAGTGDTQYF
>-|TRBV19|TRBJ1-5|TRBD1
TGTGCCAGTAGTTTCCCGGGACAGAGCAATCAGCCCCAGCATTTT
CASSFPGQSNQPQHF